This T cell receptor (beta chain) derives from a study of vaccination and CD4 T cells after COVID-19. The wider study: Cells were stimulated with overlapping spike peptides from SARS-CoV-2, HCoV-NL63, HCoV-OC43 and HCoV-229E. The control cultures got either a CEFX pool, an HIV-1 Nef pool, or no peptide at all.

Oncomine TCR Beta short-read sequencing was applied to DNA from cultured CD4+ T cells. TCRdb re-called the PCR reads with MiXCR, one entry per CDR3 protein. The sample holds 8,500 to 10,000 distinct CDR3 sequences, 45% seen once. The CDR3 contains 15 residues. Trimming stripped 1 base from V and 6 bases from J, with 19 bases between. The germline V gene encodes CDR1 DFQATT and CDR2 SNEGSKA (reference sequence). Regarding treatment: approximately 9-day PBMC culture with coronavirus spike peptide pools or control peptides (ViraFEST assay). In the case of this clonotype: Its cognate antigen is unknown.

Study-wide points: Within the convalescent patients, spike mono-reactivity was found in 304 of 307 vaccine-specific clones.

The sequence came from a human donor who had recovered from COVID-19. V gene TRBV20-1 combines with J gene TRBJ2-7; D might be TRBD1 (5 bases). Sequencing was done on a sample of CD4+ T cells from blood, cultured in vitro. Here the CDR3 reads CSARARQNPSGEQYF. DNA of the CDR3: TGCAGTGCTAGAGCTAGACAGAATCCCTCTGGCGAGCAGTACTTC.